The source of this T cell receptor (beta chain) is a study of identical twins. A universal primer site came from template switching; cDNA carried unique molecular identifiers. A single record per CDR3 protein comes from TCRdb applying MiXCR to the 5' RACE reads. The table lists about 240,000 distinct CDR3 sequences, around 7.6% of them singletons, with under 7% in the top ten. Between the trimmed V and J ends, which lost 3 bases and 3 bases, there was a span of 15 bases. The CDR3 contains 15 residues. In its sample, this clonotype was seen a few times. Its antigen is not identified. Study outcomes and limitations: Invariant T cells like MAIT and iNKT could partly confound the zero-insertion analyses. Fewer insertions marked abundant cord blood beta clonotypes; young adult naive trended weakly, memory not at all.

The same data also contributed to another study, on yellow fever vaccine responses in identical twins. This second study says: As reported, the vaccine T cell response of twins seemed partly convergent and partly personalized.

The chain couples TRBV12-3 or TRBV12-4 to TRBJ2-7; D possibly corresponds to TRBD1 (7 bases). This sequence was found in a woman between 18 and 29 years old in good health. What was sequenced was CD8+ T cells sorted from blood. CDR3 nucleotide sequence: TGTGCCAGCAGTTTCCAATACAGGGGACTCTACGAGCAGTACTTC. Encoded protein: CASSFQYRGLYEQYF.